Listed here are 27 T cell receptor beta chains from one sample, sequenced in a study of regulatory T cells in long-lasting Graves disease. As for time point: persistent/refractory GD, antithyroid drugs over 5 years with positive TRAb. The TCR library was made from RNA that had been extracted from PBMCs in TRIzol. For TCR beta, libraries came from iRepertoire HTBI primers and Arm-PCR of CDR3 regions. A single record per CDR3 protein comes from TCRdb applying MiXCR to the multiplex PCR reads. The data show over 450,000 distinct CDR3 sequences, roughly 21% seen once. The sample here was peripheral blood mononuclear cells (PBMCs), taken when the disease was refractory, from a patient treated with antithyroid drugs. The receptors were gathered from a female donor with Graves disease.

This clonotype has at least ten counts. V gene TRBV28 combines with J gene TRBJ2-4; D unclear. The CDR3 totals 16 residues. The ends were cut back, 5 bases at V and 0 bases at J, with 14 bases in the middle. The germline V gene encodes CDR1 MDHEN and CDR2 SYDVKM. CDR3 protein: CASSSRIVLAKNIQYF. In DNA form, the CDR3 reads TGTGCCAGCAGTAGCAGGATCGTACTAGCCAAAAACATTCAGTACTTC.

This clonotype was recorded a few times. The rearrangement joins TRBV14 to TRBJ1-1, with D uncertain. The germline CDR1 and CDR2 sequences are SGHDN and FVKESK. Trimming took 4 bases from V and 0 from J, leaving 24 bases between them. The CDR3 covers 19 residues. This chain's CDR3 is CASSPGPGERPAVNTEAFF. For the CDR3, the DNA is TGTGCCAGCAGCCCAGGACCGGGTGAACGCCCTGCTGTGAACACTGAAGCTTTCTTT.

This clonotype was recorded a few times. The gene calls are TRBV28 and TRBJ2-3, with a weak D call TRBD1 (5 bases). Trimming shortened V by 2 bases and J by 0 bases, and 9 bases separated the two germline ends. This CDR3 spans 15 amino acids. Germline V gene lookup returns CDR1 MDHEN and CDR2 SYDVKM. The CDR3 protein is CASSLVQGSTDTQYF. Here the CDR3 DNA reads TGTGCCAGCAGTTTAGTCCAGGGCAGCACAGATACGCAGTATTTT.

This clonotype was detected ten times or more. The rearrangement links TRBV28 to TRBJ1-1; possibly TRBD1 for D (6 bases). This CDR3 contains 11 residues. V gave up 6 bases and J gave up 7 bases, with 9 bases separating them. CDR1 and CDR2 from the germline V gene are MDHEN and SYDVKM. CDR3 region: CASRRGFEAFF. The CDR3 nucleotides read TGTGCCAGCAGAAGGGGGTTTGAAGCTTTCTTT.

The V call is TRBV30, the J call TRBJ2-7; D gene uncertain. The V and J ends lost 0 bases and 2 bases respectively, with 11 bases between them. Germline values: CDR1 GTSNPN, CDR2 SVGIG (reference sequence). The CDR3 runs 14 residues. CDR3 sequence (DNA): TGTGCCTGGAGTGTACAAGGTCGGGCCTACGAGCAGTACTTC. Translation gives CAWSVQGRAYEQYF.

This clonotype was seen at least ten times. The V call is TRBV2, the J call TRBJ2-4; D may be TRBD1 or TRBD2 (5 bases each). The V gene lost 7 bases and the J gene lost 0 bases, with 13 bases spanning the gap. The CDR3 has 15 residues. CDR1 is SNHLY, CDR2 FYNNEI, per germline. CDR3 DNA: TGTGCCAGCACCGAGGGGCGGGCAGCCAAAAACATTCAGTACTTC. Encoded protein: CASTEGRAAKNIQYF.

This clonotype was counted many times. The chain is built from TRBV20-1 and TRBJ1-6; TRBD1 matches at 9 bases. The germline V gene has CDR1 DFQATT and CDR2 SNEGSKA (reference sequence). The CDR3 spans 15 residues. Trimming removed 0 bases from V and 9 bases from J; junction bases left unmatched: 6. CDR3 region: CSARDGQGKSSPLHF. CDR3 nucleotide sequence: TGCAGTGCTAGAGACGGACAGGGGAAAAGTTCACCCCTCCACTTT.

A note on this clonotype: A much bigger clone sits one base away, suggesting this may be a read error. The chain joins TRBV6-5 to TRBJ2-7; TRBD1 might be the D (6 bases). V was pared by 1 base and J by 9 bases, with 19 bases between. The length of the CDR3 is 15 residues. The germline V gene has CDR1 MNHEY and CDR2 SVGAGI. The CDR3: CASSYFHRGRGVQYF. CDR3 DNA sequence: TGTGCCAGCAGTTACTTCCACCGGGGCAGGGGAGTGCAGTACTTC.

The genes are TRBV11-3 and TRBJ1-1; TRBD1 agrees at 9 bases. Losses at the gene ends were 5 bases for V and 2 bases for J; bases not matched to a gene: 9. Germline values: CDR1 SGHNT, CDR2 YENEEA. The CDR3 contains 16 residues. The CDR3 sequence is CASSPGEGQGNTEAFF. The CDR3 DNA sequence: TGTGCCAGCAGCCCGGGCGAGGGACAGGGAAACACTGAAGCTTTCTTT.

The V and J genes are TRBV18 and TRBJ1-2; D is possibly TRBD1 (6 bases). Trimming stripped 3 bases from V and 7 bases from J, with 15 bases between. CDR3 length equals 14 residues. Germline V CDR1 and CDR2: KGHSH, LQKENI. This CDR3 is CASSPNREVFGYTF. The CDR3 coding sequence is TGTGCCAGCTCACCCAACAGGGAAGTGTTTGGCTACACCTTC.

Concerning this clonotype itself: This may be a read error, as it is one base from a much larger clone. The chain combines TRBV6-2 or TRBV6-3 with TRBJ2-7; 8 nucleotides align to TRBD1. Germline loops: CDR1 MNHEY, CDR2 SVGEGT. The CDR3 runs to 15 residues. V was clipped by 7 bases and J by 0 bases; unmatched bases: 8. The CDR3 here is CASNPDRDYSYEQYF. The DNA for the CDR3 is TGTGCCAGCAACCCGGACAGGGATTACTCCTACGAGCAGTACTTC.

This clonotype was seen only once. A far larger clone is off by one base, so a read error is likely. The rearrangement joins TRBV6-2 or TRBV6-3 to TRBJ1-2; tentative D call: TRBD1 (6 bases). Germline V CDR1 and CDR2: MNHEY, SVGEGT. The CDR3 consists of 15 residues. This CDR3 is CASNYDRIANYGYTF. Here the CDR3 DNA reads TGTGCCAGCAATTACGACAGGATAGCTAACTATGGCTACACCTTC.

This clonotype occurred many times. The chain uses TRBV5-5 and TRBJ2-5; D might be TRBD1 (5 bases). V lost 3 bases to trimming and J lost 2 bases, with 11 bases between them. CDR3 length: 14 residues. The germline V gene has CDR1 SGHKS and CDR2 YYEKEE (reference sequence). CDR3 DNA sequence: TGTGCCAGCAGCTACATTGACAGACAAGAGACCCAGTACTTC. Protein product: CASSYIDRQETQYF.

Concerning this clonotype itself: A clone one base away is much larger, so this may be a read error. The genes are TRBV3-1 and TRBJ1-6, with TRBD1 matching over 7 bases. CDR1 is LGHDT, CDR2 YNNKEL, per germline (reference sequence). The CDR3 totals 15 residues. With 2 bases clipped from V and 7 bases from J, the junction kept 5 bases outside the gene matches. The CDR3 DNA sequence: TGTGCCAGCAGCCAACGGCCCAGGGGGAATTCACCCCTCCACTTT. Protein sequence: CASSQRPRGNSPLHF.

About this clonotype: A read error may be the cause here, since a much bigger clone is one base away. The chain has TRBV11-2 and TRBJ2-7; 7 bases align to TRBD1. This CDR3 comprises 12 residues. Unmatched junction bases numbered 4, after V lost 4 bases and J lost 7 bases. The V gene's germline CDR1 is SGHAT and CDR2 FQNNGV. The CDR3 DNA is TGTGCCAGCAGCTGCACAGGGGAAGAGCAGTACTTC. This translates into CASSCTGEEQYF.

The chain couples TRBV6-1 to TRBJ2-7, with 8 bases lining up with TRBD2. The CDR3 runs 15 residues. J gave up 5 bases and V 5 bases, and 11 bases lay outside the gene matches. Per the germline V gene, CDR1 is MNHNS and CDR2 is SASEGT. CDR3 residues: CASSPPGLDRDEQYF. CDR3 nucleotide sequence: TGTGCCAGCAGTCCCCCGGGACTAGATCGAGACGAGCAGTACTTC.

At least ten counts were recorded for this clonotype. As DNA, the CDR3 is TGTGCCAGCAGTTACGACAGGGGTGGCTACACCTTC. It translates to CASSYDRGGYTF. V and J are TRBV28 and TRBJ1-2; 8 bases match TRBD1. This CDR3 is built from 12 residues. From germline, CDR1 is MDHEN and CDR2 SYDVKM. V dropped 4 bases and J dropped 7; count of bases not matched to a gene: 2.

This clonotype appeared many times. This chain joins TRBV2 and TRBJ1-4; no firm D call. Germline CDR1 is SNHLY and CDR2 is FYNNEI. There are 14 residues in the CDR3. V lost 1 base to trimming and J lost 8 bases, with 11 bases between them. The DNA for the CDR3 is TGTGCCAGCAGTGAAGGATTTGCGGGCGAAAAACTGTTTTTT. It yields the protein CASSEGFAGEKLFF.

This clonotype was seen repeatedly, ten times or more. The rearrangement links TRBV19 to TRBJ1-2; D not certain. Trimming pared 3 bases from V and 4 bases from J, leaving 12 bases between. Germline CDR1 and CDR2: LNHDA and SQIVND (reference sequence). This CDR3 spans 14 amino acids. Here the CDR3 reads CASSMRPGLYGYTF. DNA of the CDR3: TGTGCCAGTAGTATGAGGCCAGGTCTCTATGGCTACACCTTC.

This clonotype was recorded at least ten times. The V and J genes are TRBV3-1 and TRBJ1-6; D unresolved. Per the germline V gene, CDR1 is LGHDT and CDR2 is YNNKEL (reference sequence). The CDR3 runs 14 residues. Trimming removed 7 bases at V and 10 bases at J, with 17 bases between. CDR3 nucleotide sequence: TGTGCCAGCACAAGCGGACGCGACCGGTCACCCCTCCACTTT. The encoded protein is CASTSGRDRSPLHF.

About this clonotype: Mismatch with germline at one junction end may stem from a read error. The chain links TRBV11-2 to TRBJ2-7; D not resolved. CDR3 size: 13 residues. The germline CDR1 and CDR2 sequences are SGHAT and FQNNGV. The CDR3 coding sequence is TGTGCCGGCAGCTTAGGGATCCCCTACGAGCAGTACTTC. Amino acid sequence: CAGSLGIPYEQYF.

About this clonotype itself: Germline and junction disagree at one end, which may indicate a read error. This chain uses TRBV6-2 or TRBV6-3 with TRBJ2-4; D is perhaps TRBD2 (5 bases). This CDR3 has 16 amino acids. The germline V gene has CDR1 MNHEY and CDR2 SVGEGT. CDR3 DNA sequence: TGTGCCAGTAGTTACTCTCGGACTTTGGCCAAAAACATTCAGTACTTC. Translation: CASSYSRTLAKNIQYF.

This clonotype was seen a handful of times. The chain has TRBV27 and TRBJ2-7; tentative D call: TRBD2 (6 bases). CDR1 is MNHEY, CDR2 SMNVEV, per germline (reference sequence). The CDR3 is made up of 14 amino acids. Between the trimmed V and J ends, which lost 2 bases and 6 bases, there was a span of 14 bases. The CDR3 DNA reads TGTGCCAGCAGTTTAGGGCTAGCGCGCGGCGAGCAGTACTTC. Its translation is CASSLGLARGEQYF.

J is TRBJ1-5 and V is TRBV28; 10 positions agree with TRBD1. Germline loops: CDR1 MDHEN, CDR2 SYDVKM. The CDR3 is 18 residues long. The trim removed 7 bases at V and 5 bases at J, leaving 17 bases unmatched. The CDR3 reads CASNPSTGTGALYQPQHF. In nucleotides, the CDR3 is TGTGCCAGCAACCCCTCAACCGGGACAGGGGCATTATATCAGCCCCAGCATTTT.

Ten or more counts support this clonotype. V is TRBV11-3 and J is TRBJ2-5; D remains ambiguous. The CDR3 runs to 11 residues. V gave up 5 bases and J gave up 5 bases, with 6 bases separating them. The germline gives CDR1 SGHNT, CDR2 YENEEA. The CDR3: CASSGTETQYF. CDR3 in DNA: TGTGCCAGCAGCGGAACGGAGACCCAGTACTTC.

This clonotype was seen a handful of times. V gene TRBV5-1 combines with J gene TRBJ2-7; a possible D gene is TRBD2 (6 bases). Trimming stripped 0 bases from V and 3 bases from J, with 13 bases between. Germline CDR1 is SGHRS and CDR2 is YFSETQ. The CDR3 has 15 residues. The CDR3 bases are TGCGCCAGCAGCTTGGACGGGACTCCCTTCTACGAGCAGTACTTC. Residues: CASSLDGTPFYEQYF. The variable domain in full, with the rest retrieved from reference TRBV5-1 and TRBJ2-7, is KAGVTQTPRYLIKTRGQQVTLSCSPISGHRSVSWYQQTPGQGLQFLFEYFSETQRNKGNFPGRFSGRQFSNSRSEMNVSTLELGDSALYLCASSLDGTPFYEQYFGPGTRLTVT.

CDR3 sequence reads: CSAPETAGIAKNIQYF. The CDR3 DNA is TGCAGTGCCCCGGAGACGGCGGGGATAGCCAAAAACATTCAGTACTTC. V usage is TRBV20-1 and J usage is TRBJ2-4; tentative D call: TRBD2 (6 bases). Per germline, CDR1 DFQATT and CDR2 SNEGSKA (reference sequence). Trimming shortened V by 6 bases and J by 0 bases, and 18 bases separated the two germline ends. The CDR3 length is 16 residues.